This T cell receptor beta chain was captured in a study of PD-L1 blockade in urothelial cancer. The wider study: Earlier, patients had received 0 to 3 chemotherapy regimens.

The germline gives CDR1 SGHNT, CDR2 YYREEE (reference sequence). This CDR3 has 13 amino acids. The V and J ends lost 1 base and 7 bases, in that order; junction bases with no gene match: 1. Time point in this sample: pretreatment peripheral blood. Every patient provided from 1 to 8 samples, collected pretreatment and on-treatment. The protocol was immunoSEQ multiplex PCR, while the TCRdb copy is restricted to in-frame clones and leaves out a portion. The sample consists of 50,000 to 55,000 clones, more than 70% of them appearing once. The chain couples TRBV5-4 to TRBJ1-2, with TRBD1 matching 10 bases. The sequence was obtained from a man aged 55 to 70 with urothelial cancer. The source was PBMCs, collected around atezolizumab (anti-PD-L1) treatment. CDR3 DNA sequence: TGTGCCAGCAGCTTGAGGACAGGGGGTGGCTACACCTTC. Protein sequence: CASSLRTGGGYTF.